Presented here are 20 T cell receptor beta chains from one specimen sequenced in a study of cytomegalovirus exposure and HLA in healthy donors. Amplification used 60 Vbeta primers and 13 Jbeta primers. Method: immunoSEQ multiplex PCR; TCRdb's copy keeps in-frame clones and lacks some. Of approximately 160,000 clones detected, around 80% appear once; the ten largest clones hold 0.75% to 0.9%. Sequenced material: PBMCs. These receptors originate from a woman in her late teens or twenties in good health and CMV-seronegative.

This clone is a singleton in its sample. The chain employs TRBV25-1 and TRBJ2-7; maybe TRBD1 (5 bases). Per germline, CDR1 MGHDK and CDR2 SYGVNS. The CDR3 has 13 residues. The germline V and J ends were trimmed by 5 bases and 2 bases, with 10 bases remaining between them. CDR3 DNA: TGTGCCAGCAGTCCCAGGACAACCTACGAGCAGTACTTC. It encodes CASSPRTTYEQYF.

CDR3 in amino acids: CASSLGYPGSGNTIYF. The CDR3 nucleotides are TGTGCCAGCAGTTTGGGTTATCCAGGATCTGGAAACACCATATATTTT. The chain employs TRBV27 and TRBJ1-3; D remains unclear. V was trimmed by 3 bases and J by 1 base, leaving 13 bases between them. The CDR3 contains 16 residues. Per germline, CDR1 MNHEY and CDR2 SMNVEV (reference sequence).

This sequence joins TRBV5-6 and TRBJ2-5, with a possible D match to TRBD1 (6 bases). CDR3 length: 15 residues. Trimming pared 2 bases from V and 5 bases from J, leaving 16 bases between. CDR1 and CDR2 from the germline V gene are SGHDT and YYEEEE. The CDR3 nucleotides are TGTGCCAGCAGCTTCCTCTCGGGACAAGGGGAGACCCAGTACTTC. Translating it yields CASSFLSGQGETQYF.

The V gene is TRBV28, the J gene TRBJ2-3, with TRBD2 matching over 8 bases. Germline loops: CDR1 MDHEN, CDR2 SYDVKM. Trimming cost V 10 bases and J 1 base; bases outside gene matches: 7. CDR3 length: 14 amino acids. This chain's CDR3 is CATRGGSRTDTQYF. For the CDR3, the DNA is TGTGCCACTCGGGGGGGTAGTCGCACAGATACGCAGTATTTT.

The V gene is TRBV7-3, the J gene TRBJ2-4; 7 bases align to TRBD2. The length of the CDR3 is 14 residues. In germline, CDR1 is SGHTA, CDR2 FQGTGA. The J segment lost 1 base and the V segment lost 3 bases, leaving 0 bases of the junction unmatched. Written as DNA, the CDR3 is TGTGCCAGCAGCTTGGGGGGGGCCAAAAACATTCAGTACTTC. Its translation is CASSLGGAKNIQYF.

This clone was seen only a few times. This chain connects TRBV14 to TRBJ2-7; 8 nucleotides agree with TRBD1. The V gene end was trimmed by 0 bases and the J gene end by 7 bases; junction bases not matched to a gene: 8. CDR1 SGHDN and CDR2 FVKESK come from the germline V gene. The CDR3 is 15 residues long. The CDR3 sequence is CASSQDLRGRGEQYF. CDR3 nucleotide sequence: TGTGCCAGCAGCCAAGATCTCAGGGGGCGCGGGGAGCAGTACTTC.

The rearrangement joins TRBV15 to TRBJ1-2; D perhaps matches TRBD1 (5 bases). V was trimmed by 2 bases and J by 4 bases, leaving 8 bases between them. The germline V gene has CDR1 LNHNV and CDR2 YYDKDF (reference sequence). CDR3 size: 13 residues. The CDR3 DNA is TGTGCCACCAGCAGATATACAGGCTATGGCTACACCTTC. It encodes CATSRYTGYGYTF.

Points on this clone: The conserved phenylalanine or tryptophan normally closing the CDR3 is absent here, so this likely arose from a read error. This chain connects TRBV7-9 to TRBJ1-2; possible D gene TRBD1, 6 bases. Looked up from germline, CDR1 is SEHNR and CDR2 is FQNEAQ (reference sequence). The CDR3 totals 14 residues. Trimming took off 3 bases at V and 4 bases at J, with 12 bases between the two ends. CDR3 loop: CASSFGGQFYGYTC. DNA of the CDR3: TGTGCCAGCAGCTTTGGAGGACAGTTCTATGGCTACACCTGC.

V and J are TRBV2 and TRBJ2-1; TRBD2 matches 9 bases. There are 15 residues in the CDR3. V was clipped by 7 bases and J by 2 bases; unmatched bases: 6. Germline V gene data show CDR1 as SNHLY and CDR2 as FYNNEI. CDR3 bases: TGTGCCAGCAAGGGCCTAGCGGGACCCTACAATGAGCAGTTCTTC. Protein sequence: CASKGLAGPYNEQFF. Variable domain in full (rest from reference TRBV2 and TRBJ2-1): EPEVTQTPSHQVTQMGQEVILRCVPISNHLYFYWYRQILGQKVEFLVSFYNNEISEKSEIFDDQFSVERPDGSNFTLKIRSTKLEDSAMYFCASKGLAGPYNEQFFGPGTRLTVL.

The V gene is TRBV5-1, the J gene TRBJ1-4, with a tentative D call TRBD1 (5 bases). The CDR3 runs to 18 residues. Germline loops: CDR1 SGHRS, CDR2 YFSETQ. Trimming removed 0 bases from V and 7 bases from J, with 22 bases in between. CDR3 sequence (DNA): TGCGCCAGCAGCTTGGGATCCACGAGGGCGCGGGGGGGTGAAAAACTGTTTTTT. It codes for CASSLGSTRARGGEKLFF.

This clone was counted between two and nine times. The rearrangement links TRBV10-3 to TRBJ2-2, with D perhaps TRBD2 (6 bases). CDR1 and CDR2 from the germline V gene are ENHRY and SYGVKD. Trimming took 6 bases from V and 1 from J, leaving 12 bases between them. The CDR3 is 15 residues long. The CDR3, as DNA: TGTGCCATCAGGGGGGGTCCCTTGAACACCGGGGAGCTGTTTTTT. Translating it yields CAIRGGPLNTGELFF.

The V gene is TRBV25-1, the J gene TRBJ2-1; TRBD1 matches at 7 bases. CDR3 length: 14 residues. The germline V gene has CDR1 MGHDK and CDR2 SYGVNS. The J segment lost 12 bases and the V segment lost 2 bases, leaving 10 bases of the junction unmatched. Written as DNA, the CDR3 is TGTGCCAGCAGTGAAGAAGCCCTTCAGGGGGTGCAGTTCTTC. Protein: CASSEEALQGVQFF.

The chain combines TRBV5-8 with TRBJ2-7; the match to TRBD1 covers 9 bases. With 1 base clipped from V and 5 bases from J, the junction kept 7 bases outside the gene matches. The CDR3 is made up of 15 amino acids. CDR1 and CDR2 from the germline V gene are SGHTS and YDEGEE. The CDR3 DNA reads as TGTGCCAGCAGCTTGTTCGGGACAGGGTTAAACGAGCAGTACTTC. It encodes CASSLFGTGLNEQYF.

V and J are TRBV19 and TRBJ1-2, with 12 bases fitting TRBD1. Germline V CDR1 and CDR2: LNHDA, SQIVND (reference sequence). V lost 7 bases to trimming and J lost 3 bases; unmatched junction nucleotides: 6. This CDR3 region has 15 residues. In DNA form, the CDR3 reads TGTGCCAGTAACTTGGGACAGGGGGCCTACTATGGCTACACCTTC. Translation: CASNLGQGAYYGYTF.

Only one count was recorded for this clone. The chain carries TRBV13 and TRBJ2-3, with TRBD2 identical over 9 bases. Germline V CDR1 and CDR2: PRHDT, FYEKMQ (reference sequence). The CDR3 contains 16 residues. Unmatched junction bases numbered 7, after V lost 3 bases and J lost 3 bases. The CDR3 region is CASSLDSGRTTDTQYF. The DNA of the CDR3 is TGTGCCAGCAGCTTGGATAGCGGGAGAACGACAGATACGCAGTATTTT.

The chain links TRBV4-3 to TRBJ2-3, with D possibly TRBD1 on 6 matching bases. Germline V gene sequence: CDR1 LGHNA, CDR2 YSLEER. The CDR3 is 17 residues long. V lost 3 bases to trimming and J lost 5 bases, with 21 bases between them. CDR3 DNA: TGCGCCAGCAGCCAGGTAAACCCGGGACAAGGGAGAGATACGCAGTATTTT. It yields the protein CASSQVNPGQGRDTQYF.

The rearrangement joins TRBV19 to TRBJ2-3, with 12 bases lining up with TRBD2. There are 15 residues in the CDR3. Trimming cost V 8 bases and J 4 bases; bases outside gene matches: 7. The germline CDR1 and CDR2 sequences are LNHDA and SQIVND (reference sequence). The CDR3 is CASQFSSGRADTQYF. The CDR3, as DNA: TGTGCCAGTCAGTTTTCTAGCGGGAGGGCAGATACGCAGTATTTT.

The chain joins TRBV21-1 to TRBJ2-3; no check of the table's D call, TRBD2, against the DNA was made. TRBV21-1 is described as a pseudogene. The CDR3 consists of 14 residues. In nucleotides, the CDR3 is TGTGCCAGCAGCAGATTTGCCTACCGCGGAGCGCAGTATTTT. Translation: CASSRFAYRGAQYF.

This chain connects TRBV25-1 to TRBJ2-1; D unresolved. This CDR3 comprises 14 residues. Trimming took 8 bases from V and 3 from J, leaving 14 bases between them. CDR1 and CDR2 (germline): MGHDK, SYGVNS. The CDR3 DNA is TGTGCCAGCGTGTTTTTGCAGTTCTACAATGAGCAGTTCTTC. Translated, it gives CASVFLQFYNEQFF.

This chain uses TRBV5-1 with TRBJ2-2; no clear D. The CDR3 runs to 12 residues. Germline V gene lookup returns CDR1 SGHRS and CDR2 YFSETQ. The germline V and J ends were trimmed by 6 bases and 2 bases, with 5 bases remaining between them. The chain's CDR3 is CASTINTGELFF. The CDR3 DNA is TGCGCCAGCACCATTAACACCGGGGAGCTGTTTTTT.